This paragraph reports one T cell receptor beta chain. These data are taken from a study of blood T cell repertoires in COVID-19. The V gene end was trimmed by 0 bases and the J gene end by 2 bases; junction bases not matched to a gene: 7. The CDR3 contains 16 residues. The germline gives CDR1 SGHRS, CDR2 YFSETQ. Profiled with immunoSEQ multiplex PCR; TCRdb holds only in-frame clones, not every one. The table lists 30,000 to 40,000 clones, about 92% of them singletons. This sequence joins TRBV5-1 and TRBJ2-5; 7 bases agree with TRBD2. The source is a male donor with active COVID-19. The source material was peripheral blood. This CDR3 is CASSLGLAEIQETQYF. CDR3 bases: TGCGCCAGCAGCTTGGGGCTAGCGGAGATTCAAGAGACCCAGTACTTC.